A single TCR beta chain is shown here with its context. These data are taken from a study of shared clonotypes between healthy human individuals. Study at large: CD4 naive cells filled three plates per donor, CD4 memory three, CD8 naive two and CD8 memory one.

Genomic DNA (from each subset) was split evenly across several immunoSEQ plates. Profiling relied on immunoSEQ multiplex PCR, and the TCRdb table lists in-frame clones only, not all of them. The sample lists about 2 million clones; over 85% were seen once. Naive CD8 cells lacked CD45RO, underwent positive selection for CCR7 and left out terminally differentiated effector memory CD45RA+ cells. Germline loops: CDR1 WNHNN, CDR2 SYGVQD (reference sequence). The CDR3 has 14 residues. V lost 4 bases to trimming and J lost 8 bases; unmatched junction nucleotides: 7. The genes are TRBV10-1 and TRBJ2-1, with 8 bases aligning to TRBD2. Sequencing used naive CD8+ T cells sorted from blood. This sequence was found in a man aged 18 to 30 in good health. For the CDR3, the DNA is TGCGCCAGCAGTGCTTCGGGAGGGCCCGATGAGCAGTTCTTC. It specifies CASSASGGPDEQFF.